The 10 T cell receptor beta chains reported below all come from one sample, sequenced in a study of PD-L1 blockade in urothelial cancer. Some clones are missing from TCRdb's copy, which holds only in-frame ones; the method was immunoSEQ multiplex PCR. In the table there are 60,000 or so clones, 81% of which are singletons. Time point meaning: pretreatment peripheral blood. Material: PBMCs, obtained around atezolizumab (anti-PD-L1) treatment. Source of these receptors: a man aged 70-80 years with urothelial cancer.

The rearrangement uses TRBV5-1 and TRBJ1-1; D is uncertain. V lost 0 bases and J lost 7, with 13 bases in between. The germline V gene encodes CDR1 SGHRS and CDR2 YFSETQ. The CDR3 is made up of 14 amino acids. DNA of the CDR3: TGCGCCAGCAGCTTGGCGGCAGGAGGGATTGAAGCTTTCTTT. This translates into CASSLAAGGIEAFF.

This chain uses TRBV7-2 with TRBJ2-5; 10 bases are a match to TRBD2. CDR3 length equals 16 residues. Trimming removed 5 bases from V and 5 bases from J; junction bases left unmatched: 11. Germline assignment: CDR1 SGHTA and CDR2 FQGNSA. The CDR3 DNA sequence: TGTGCCAGCAGCCGAACTCTAGCGGGAGCGTGGGAGACCCAGTACTTC. As protein: CASSRTLAGAWETQYF.

This chain uses TRBV4-1 with TRBJ1-4, with 7 bases identical to TRBD1. The CDR3 consists of 16 residues. Germline V gene sequence: CDR1 MGHRA, CDR2 YSYEKL. J gave up 2 bases and V 5 bases, and 8 bases lay outside the gene matches. The CDR3 reads CASSTEGAKTNEKLFF. DNA for the CDR3: TGCGCCAGCAGCACCGAGGGGGCTAAGACTAATGAAAAACTGTTTTTT.

Here the CDR3 DNA reads TGTGCCAGCTCACCACGAACGGGAGTCCTCCTGGAGCAGTACTTC. This codes for CASSPRTGVLLEQYF. The chain links TRBV18 to TRBJ2-7; the D gene is possibly TRBD2 (6 bases). The CDR3 length is 15 residues. CDR1 is KGHSH and CDR2 is LQKENI in the germline V gene. The V end was cut by 1 base, the J end by 7 bases, with 17 bases between.

The count of this clone is one. The chain employs TRBV27 and TRBJ2-2; 9 bases are a match to TRBD2. Germline V gene data show CDR1 as MNHEY and CDR2 as SMNVEV (reference sequence). The CDR3 contains 15 residues. The V and J ends lost 3 bases and 2 bases, in that order; junction bases with no gene match: 1. CDR3 in amino acids: CASSFLAGNTGELFF. CDR3 nucleotide sequence: TGTGCCAGCAGTTTTCTAGCGGGAAACACCGGGGAGCTGTTTTTT.

A remark on this clone: Other DNA sequences in this specimen translate into the identical CDR3. The chain recombines TRBV14 with TRBJ2-5, with TRBD1 matching 9 bases. This CDR3 has 15 amino acids. The germline V gene has CDR1 SGHDN and CDR2 FVKESK. V lost 5 bases, J lost 2 bases, and 6 bases stayed unmatched. The CDR3 DNA is TGTGCCAGCAGCTCTATGGACAGGGGTCAAGAGACCCAGTACTTC. This encodes CASSSMDRGQETQYF. Full variable domain (remainder filled in from reference TRBV14 and TRBJ2-5): EAGVTQFPSHSVIEKGQTVTLRCDPISGHDNLYWYRRVMGKEIKFLLHFVKESKQDESGMPNNRFLAERTGGTYSTLKVQPAELEDSGVYFCASSSMDRGQETQYFGPGTRLLVL.

This chain connects TRBV5-1 to TRBJ2-7; 8 bases match TRBD1. The CDR3 is 16 amino acids. V was clipped by 4 bases and J by 0 bases; unmatched bases: 9. Germline CDR1 reads SGHRS; CDR2 reads YFSETQ. The chain's CDR3 is CASSLTGGESSYEQYF. The CDR3 nucleotides are TGCGCCAGCAGCCTCACAGGGGGAGAGAGCTCCTACGAGCAGTACTTC.

Here the CDR3 reads CASSLLTQTAVSGAEAFF. CDR3 sequence (DNA): TGTGCCAGCAGTCTCCTAACACAAACAGCGGTCAGCGGGGCTGAAGCTTTCTTT. The chain is built from TRBV28 and TRBJ1-1, with D uncertain. This CDR3 is built from 18 residues. Trimming took 5 bases from V and 6 from J, leaving 28 bases between them. Germline V CDR1 and CDR2: MDHEN, SYDVKM. Full variable domain (rest looked up from reference TRBV28 and TRBJ1-1): DVKVTQSSRYLVKRTGEKVFLECVQDMDHENMFWYRQDPGLGLRLIYFSYDVKMKEKGDIPEGYSVSREKKERFSLILESASTNQTSMYLCASSLLTQTAVSGAEAFFGQGTRLTVV.

The V call is TRBV10-3, the J call TRBJ2-1; possible D gene TRBD2, 7 bases. V lost 6 bases and J 0 bases, leaving 12 bases between the germline ends. The germline V gene has CDR1 ENHRY and CDR2 SYGVKD. The CDR3 is made up of 15 amino acids. The CDR3 DNA is TGTGCCATCAGGGGGGCGGGAGCCTCCTACAATGAGCAGTTCTTC. It encodes CAIRGAGASYNEQFF.

This clone was observed a few times. This sequence joins TRBV5-1 and TRBJ1-2; 8 bases map to TRBD1. CDR3 length: 13 amino acids. The V and J ends lost 0 bases and 6 bases, in that order; junction bases with no gene match: 1. In germline, CDR1 is SGHRS, CDR2 YFSETQ. This CDR3 is CASSLAGGDGYTF. The CDR3 DNA reads TGCGCCAGCAGCTTGGCAGGGGGCGATGGCTACACCTTC.